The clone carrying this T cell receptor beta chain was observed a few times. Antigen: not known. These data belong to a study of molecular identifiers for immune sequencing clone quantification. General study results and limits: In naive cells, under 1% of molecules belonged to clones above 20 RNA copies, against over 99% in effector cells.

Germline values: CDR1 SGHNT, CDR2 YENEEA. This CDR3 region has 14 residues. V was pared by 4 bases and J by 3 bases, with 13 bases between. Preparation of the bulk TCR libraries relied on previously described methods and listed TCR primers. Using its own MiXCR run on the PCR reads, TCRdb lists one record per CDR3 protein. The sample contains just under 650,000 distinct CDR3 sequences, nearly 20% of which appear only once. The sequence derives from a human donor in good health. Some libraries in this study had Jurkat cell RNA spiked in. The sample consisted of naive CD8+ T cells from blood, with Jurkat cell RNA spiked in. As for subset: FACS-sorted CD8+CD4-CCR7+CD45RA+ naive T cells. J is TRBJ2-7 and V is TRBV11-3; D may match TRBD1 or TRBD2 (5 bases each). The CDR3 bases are TGTGCCAGCAGCTGTCCCGGGACGGTCTACGAGCAGTACTTC. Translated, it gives CASSCPGTVYEQYF.